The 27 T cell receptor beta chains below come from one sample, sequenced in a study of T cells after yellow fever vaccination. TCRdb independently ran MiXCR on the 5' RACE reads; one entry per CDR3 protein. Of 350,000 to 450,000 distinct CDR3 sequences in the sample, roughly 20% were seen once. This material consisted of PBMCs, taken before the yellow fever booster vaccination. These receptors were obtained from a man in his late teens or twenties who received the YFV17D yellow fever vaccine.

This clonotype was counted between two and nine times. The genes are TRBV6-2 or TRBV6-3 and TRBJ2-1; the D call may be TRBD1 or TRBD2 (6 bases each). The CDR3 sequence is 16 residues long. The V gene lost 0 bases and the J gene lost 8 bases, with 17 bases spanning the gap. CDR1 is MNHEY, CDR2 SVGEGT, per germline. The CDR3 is CASSYSSYPGADEQFF. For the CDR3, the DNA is TGTGCCAGCAGTTACTCGAGTTACCCGGGGGCTGATGAGCAGTTCTTC.

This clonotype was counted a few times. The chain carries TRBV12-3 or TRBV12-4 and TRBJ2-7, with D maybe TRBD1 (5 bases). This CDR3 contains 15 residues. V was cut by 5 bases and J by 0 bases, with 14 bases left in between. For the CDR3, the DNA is TGTGCCAGCAGTCTAGTCCCGGACACCTCCTACGAGCAGTACTTC. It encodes CASSLVPDTSYEQYF.

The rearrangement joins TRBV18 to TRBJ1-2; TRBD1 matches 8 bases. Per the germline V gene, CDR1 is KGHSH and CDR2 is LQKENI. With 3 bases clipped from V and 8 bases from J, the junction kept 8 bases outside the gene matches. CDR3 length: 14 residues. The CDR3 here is CASSPSRGQEGYTF. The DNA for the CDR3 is TGTGCCAGCTCACCGTCCAGGGGGCAGGAGGGCTACACCTTC.

CDR3 amino acids: CASSSNGRGTDTQYF. The CDR3 bases are TGTGCCAGCAGCTCAAACGGCCGAGGCACAGATACGCAGTATTTT. The chain links TRBV11-3 to TRBJ2-3, with D unresolved. This CDR3 region has 15 residues. With 4 bases removed from V and 1 base from J, the gap between germline ends came to 12 bases. Germline CDR1 reads SGHNT; CDR2 reads YENEEA.

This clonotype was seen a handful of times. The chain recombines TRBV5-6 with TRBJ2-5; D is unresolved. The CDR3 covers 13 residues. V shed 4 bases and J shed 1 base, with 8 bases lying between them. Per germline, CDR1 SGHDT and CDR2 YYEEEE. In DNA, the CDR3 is TGTGCCAGCAGCAAGGACGGCCAAGAGACCCAGTACTTC. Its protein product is CASSKDGQETQYF.

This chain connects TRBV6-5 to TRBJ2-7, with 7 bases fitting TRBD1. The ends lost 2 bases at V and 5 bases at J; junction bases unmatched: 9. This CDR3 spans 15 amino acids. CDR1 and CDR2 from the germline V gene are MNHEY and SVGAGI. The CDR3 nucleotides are TGTGCCAGCAGTTACAGGGACAGACCGTTCCACGAGCAGTACGTC. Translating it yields CASSYRDRPFHEQYV.

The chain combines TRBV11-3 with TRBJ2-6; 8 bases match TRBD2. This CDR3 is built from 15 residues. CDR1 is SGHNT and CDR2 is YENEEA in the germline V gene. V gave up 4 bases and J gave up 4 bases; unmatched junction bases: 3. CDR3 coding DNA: TGTGCCAGCAGCTCGGGGGGGACCGGGGCCAACGTCCTGACTTTC. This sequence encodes CASSSGGTGANVLTF.

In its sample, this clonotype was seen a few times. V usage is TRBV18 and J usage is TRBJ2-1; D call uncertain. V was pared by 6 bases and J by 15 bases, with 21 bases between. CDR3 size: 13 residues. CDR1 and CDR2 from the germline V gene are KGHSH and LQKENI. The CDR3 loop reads CASSTKAAGQWFF. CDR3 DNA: TGTGCCAGCTCTACCAAGGCAGCAGGCCAGTGGTTCTTC.

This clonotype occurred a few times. The CDR3: CASSSGLAGGEQFF. For the CDR3, the DNA is TGTGCCAGCAGCTCCGGACTAGCGGGGGGCGAGCAGTTCTTC. The V call is TRBV7-2, the J call TRBJ2-1; the match to TRBD2 covers 14 bases. CDR3 length: 14 residues. With 4 bases clipped from V and 10 bases from J, the junction kept 3 bases outside the gene matches. Germline lookup yields CDR1 SGHTA and CDR2 FQGNSA.

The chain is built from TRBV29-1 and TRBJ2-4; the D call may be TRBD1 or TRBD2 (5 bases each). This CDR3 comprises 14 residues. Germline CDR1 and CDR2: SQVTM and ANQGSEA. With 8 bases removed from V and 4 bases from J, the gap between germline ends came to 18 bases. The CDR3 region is CSPTVGAGKNIQYF. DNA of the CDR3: TGCAGCCCAACGGTCGGGGCAGGGAAAAACATTCAGTACTTC. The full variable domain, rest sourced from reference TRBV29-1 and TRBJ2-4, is SAVISQKPSRDICQRGTSLTIQCQVDSQVTMMFWYRQQPGQSLTLIATANQGSEATYESGFVIDKFPISRPNLTFSTLTVSNMSPEDSSIYLCSPTVGAGKNIQYFGAGTRLSVL.

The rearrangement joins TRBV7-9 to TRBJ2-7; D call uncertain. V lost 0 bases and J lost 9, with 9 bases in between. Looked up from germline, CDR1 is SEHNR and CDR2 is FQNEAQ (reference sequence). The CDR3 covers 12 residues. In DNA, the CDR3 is TGTGCCAGCAGCTTAGCCGAATGGCGGCAGTACGTC. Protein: CASSLAEWRQYV.

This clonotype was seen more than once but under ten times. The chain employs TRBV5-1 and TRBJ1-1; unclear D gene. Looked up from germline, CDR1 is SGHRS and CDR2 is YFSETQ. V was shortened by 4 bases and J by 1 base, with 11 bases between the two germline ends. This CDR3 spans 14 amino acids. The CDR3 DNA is TGCGCCAGCAGCACTTTACGGGGGAACACTGAAGCTTTCTTT. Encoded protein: CASSTLRGNTEAFF.

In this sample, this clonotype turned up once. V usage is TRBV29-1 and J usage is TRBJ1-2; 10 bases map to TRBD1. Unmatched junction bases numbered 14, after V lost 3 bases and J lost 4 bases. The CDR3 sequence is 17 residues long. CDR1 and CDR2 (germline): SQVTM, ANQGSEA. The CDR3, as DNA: TGCAGCGTTGAGGGGGTACCGGGACAGGGGTCTACCTATGGCTACACCTTC. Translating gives CSVEGVPGQGSTYGYTF.

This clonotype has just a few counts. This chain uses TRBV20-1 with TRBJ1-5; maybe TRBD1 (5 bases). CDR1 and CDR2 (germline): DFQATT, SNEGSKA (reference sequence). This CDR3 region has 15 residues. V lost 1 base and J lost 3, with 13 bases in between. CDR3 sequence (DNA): TGCAGTGCTAGAGCGGGCGGGACCAACAATCAGCCCCAGCATTTT. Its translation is CSARAGGTNNQPQHF.

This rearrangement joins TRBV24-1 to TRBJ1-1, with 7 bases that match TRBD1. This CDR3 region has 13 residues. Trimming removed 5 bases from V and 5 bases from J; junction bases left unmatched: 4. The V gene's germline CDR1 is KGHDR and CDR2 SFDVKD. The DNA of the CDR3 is TGTGCCACCAGTGCCACAGGGGAAACTGAAGCTTTCTTT. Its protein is CATSATGETEAFF.

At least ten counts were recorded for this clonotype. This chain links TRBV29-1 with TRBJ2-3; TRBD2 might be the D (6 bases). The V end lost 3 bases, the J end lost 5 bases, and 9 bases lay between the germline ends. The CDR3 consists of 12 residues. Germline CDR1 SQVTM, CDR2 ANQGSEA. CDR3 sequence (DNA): TGCAGCGTTGAGCCCGGGGGAGATACGCAGTATTTT. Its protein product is CSVEPGGDTQYF.

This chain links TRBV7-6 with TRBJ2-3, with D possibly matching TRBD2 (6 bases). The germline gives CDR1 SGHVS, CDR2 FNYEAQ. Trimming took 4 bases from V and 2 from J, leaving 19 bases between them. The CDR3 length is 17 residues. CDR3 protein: CASSSGPGVADTDTQYF. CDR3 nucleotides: TGTGCCAGCAGCTCGGGTCCGGGAGTAGCGGACACAGATACGCAGTATTTT.

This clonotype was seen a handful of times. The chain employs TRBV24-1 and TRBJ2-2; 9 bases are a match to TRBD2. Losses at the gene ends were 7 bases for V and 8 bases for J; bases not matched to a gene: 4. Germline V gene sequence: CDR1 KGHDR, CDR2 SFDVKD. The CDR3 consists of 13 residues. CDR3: CATRETSGGELFF. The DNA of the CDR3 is TGTGCCACCAGGGAGACTAGCGGTGGGGAGCTGTTTTTT.

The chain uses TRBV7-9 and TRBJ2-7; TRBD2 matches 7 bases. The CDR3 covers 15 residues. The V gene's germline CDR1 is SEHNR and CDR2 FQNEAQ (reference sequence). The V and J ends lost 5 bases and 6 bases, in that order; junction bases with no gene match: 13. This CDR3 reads CASSTGPAGNREQYF. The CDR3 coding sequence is TGTGCCAGCAGCACGGGACCAGCGGGGAACCGCGAGCAGTACTTC.

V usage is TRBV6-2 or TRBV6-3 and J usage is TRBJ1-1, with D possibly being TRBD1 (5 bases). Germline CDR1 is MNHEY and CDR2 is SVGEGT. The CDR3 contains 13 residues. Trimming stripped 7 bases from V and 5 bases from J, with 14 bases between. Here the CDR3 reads CASIGAVVTEAFF. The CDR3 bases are TGTGCCAGCATCGGGGCGGTGGTTACTGAAGCTTTCTTT.

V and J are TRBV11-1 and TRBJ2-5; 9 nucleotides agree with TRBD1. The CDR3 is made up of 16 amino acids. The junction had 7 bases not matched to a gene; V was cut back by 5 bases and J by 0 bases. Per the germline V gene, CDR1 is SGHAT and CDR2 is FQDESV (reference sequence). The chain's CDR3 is CASSPWTGVDQETQYF. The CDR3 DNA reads TGTGCCAGCAGCCCCTGGACAGGGGTGGACCAAGAGACCCAGTACTTC. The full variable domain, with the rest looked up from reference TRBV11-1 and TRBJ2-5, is EAEVAQSPRYKITEKSQAVAFWCDPISGHATLYWYRQILGQGPELLVQFQDESVVDDSQLPKDRFSAERLKGVDSTLKIQPAELGDSAMYLCASSPWTGVDQETQYFGPGTRLLVL.

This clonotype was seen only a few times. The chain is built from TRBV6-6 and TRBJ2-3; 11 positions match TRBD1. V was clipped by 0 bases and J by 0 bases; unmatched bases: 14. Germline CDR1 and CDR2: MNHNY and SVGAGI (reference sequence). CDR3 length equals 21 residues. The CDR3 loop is CASSYSIGTGGDRGSTDTQYF. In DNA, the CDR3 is TGTGCCAGCAGTTACTCGATTGGGACAGGGGGGGATAGAGGAAGCACAGATACGCAGTATTTT.

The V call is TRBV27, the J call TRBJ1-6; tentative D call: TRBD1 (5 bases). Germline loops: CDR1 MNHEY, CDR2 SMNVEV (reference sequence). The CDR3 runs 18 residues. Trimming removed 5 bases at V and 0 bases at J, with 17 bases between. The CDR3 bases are TGTGCCAGCAGTCAAGGGACGCGGTCAAGCTCCTATAATTCACCCCTCCACTTT. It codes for CASSQGTRSSSYNSPLHF.

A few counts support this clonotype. The CDR3 region is CSASGGTLAGWTGELFF. In nucleotides, the CDR3 is TGCAGTGCTTCAGGCGGAACCCTAGCGGGGTGGACCGGGGAGCTGTTTTTT. J is TRBJ2-2 and V is TRBV20-1, with 9 positions matching TRBD2. This CDR3 is built from 17 residues. V was pared by 5 bases and J by 5 bases, with 15 bases of the junction left unmatched. CDR1 and CDR2 (germline): DFQATT, SNEGSKA (reference sequence).

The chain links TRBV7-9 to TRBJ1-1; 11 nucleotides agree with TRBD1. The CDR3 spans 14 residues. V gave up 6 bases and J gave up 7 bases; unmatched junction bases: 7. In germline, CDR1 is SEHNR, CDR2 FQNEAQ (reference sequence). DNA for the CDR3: TGTGCCAGCAGTTGGACAGGGGGCCGCCTTGAAGCTTTCTTT. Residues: CASSWTGGRLEAFF. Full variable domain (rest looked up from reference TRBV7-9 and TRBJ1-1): DTGVSQNPRHKITKRGQNVTFRCDPISEHNRLYWYRQTLGQGPEFLTYFQNEAQLEKSRLLSDRFSAERPKGSFSTLEIQRTEQGDSAMYLCASSWTGGRLEAFFGQGTRLTVV.

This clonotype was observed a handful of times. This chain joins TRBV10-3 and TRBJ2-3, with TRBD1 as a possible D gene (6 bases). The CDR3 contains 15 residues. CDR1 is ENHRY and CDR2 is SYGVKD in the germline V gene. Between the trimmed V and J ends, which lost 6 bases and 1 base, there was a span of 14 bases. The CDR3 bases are TGTGCCATCAGGGCACAGGGTCTGGGCACAGATACGCAGTATTTT. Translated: CAIRAQGLGTDTQYF.

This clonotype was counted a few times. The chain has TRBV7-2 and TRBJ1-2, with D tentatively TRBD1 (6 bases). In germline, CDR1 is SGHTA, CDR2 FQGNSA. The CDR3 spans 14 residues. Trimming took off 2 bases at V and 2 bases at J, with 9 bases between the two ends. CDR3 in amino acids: CASSLQGNNYGYTF. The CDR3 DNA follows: TGTGCCAGCAGCTTACAGGGGAACAACTATGGCTACACCTTC.